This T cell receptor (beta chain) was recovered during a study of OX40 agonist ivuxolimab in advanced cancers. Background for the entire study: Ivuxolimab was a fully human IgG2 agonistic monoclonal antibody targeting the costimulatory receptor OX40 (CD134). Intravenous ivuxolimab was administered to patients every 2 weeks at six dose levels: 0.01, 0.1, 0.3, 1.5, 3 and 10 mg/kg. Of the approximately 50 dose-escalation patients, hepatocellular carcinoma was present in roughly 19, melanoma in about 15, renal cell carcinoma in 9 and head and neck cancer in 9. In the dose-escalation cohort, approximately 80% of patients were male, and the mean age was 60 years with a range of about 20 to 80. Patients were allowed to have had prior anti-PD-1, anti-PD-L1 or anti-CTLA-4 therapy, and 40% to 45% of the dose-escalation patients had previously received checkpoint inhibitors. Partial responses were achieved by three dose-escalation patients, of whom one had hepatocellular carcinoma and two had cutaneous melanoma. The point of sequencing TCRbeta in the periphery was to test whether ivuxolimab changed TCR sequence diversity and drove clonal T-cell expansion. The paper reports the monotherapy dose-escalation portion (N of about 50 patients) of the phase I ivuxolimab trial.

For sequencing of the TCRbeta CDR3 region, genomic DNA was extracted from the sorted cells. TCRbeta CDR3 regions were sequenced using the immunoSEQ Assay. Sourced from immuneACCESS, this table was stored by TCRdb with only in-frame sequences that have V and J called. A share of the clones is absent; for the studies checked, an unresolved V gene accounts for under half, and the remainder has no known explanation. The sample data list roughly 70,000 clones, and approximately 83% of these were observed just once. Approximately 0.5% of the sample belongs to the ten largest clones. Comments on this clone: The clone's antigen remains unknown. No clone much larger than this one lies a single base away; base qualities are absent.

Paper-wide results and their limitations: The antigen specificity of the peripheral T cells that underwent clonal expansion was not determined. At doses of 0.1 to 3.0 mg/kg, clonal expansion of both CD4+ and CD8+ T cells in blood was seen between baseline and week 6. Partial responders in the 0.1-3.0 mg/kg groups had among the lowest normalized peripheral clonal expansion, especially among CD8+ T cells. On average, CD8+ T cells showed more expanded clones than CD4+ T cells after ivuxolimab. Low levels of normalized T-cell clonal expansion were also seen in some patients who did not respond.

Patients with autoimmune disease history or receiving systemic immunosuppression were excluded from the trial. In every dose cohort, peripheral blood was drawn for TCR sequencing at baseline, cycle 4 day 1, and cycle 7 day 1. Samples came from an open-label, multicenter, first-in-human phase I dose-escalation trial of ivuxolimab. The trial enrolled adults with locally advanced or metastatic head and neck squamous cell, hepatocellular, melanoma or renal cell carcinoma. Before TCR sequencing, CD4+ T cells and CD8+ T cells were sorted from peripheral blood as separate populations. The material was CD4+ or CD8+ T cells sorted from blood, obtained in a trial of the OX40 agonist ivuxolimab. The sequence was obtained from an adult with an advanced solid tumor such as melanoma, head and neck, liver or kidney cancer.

The CDR3 loop reads CASRRLGLGTEAFF. The sequenced DNA is TGTGCCAGCAGAAGACTTGGGTTGGGCACTGAAGCTTTCTTT. The V and J segments used are TRBV6-5 and TRBJ1-1; no D segment can be confidently identified. Spanning cysteine to phenylalanine, the CDR3 consists of 14 amino acids. Only the CDR3 DNA is retained, 42 bases long and in frame from the first base. As encoded in the germline V gene, CDR1 is MNHEY while CDR2 is SVGAGI. V is shortened by 6 bases, J by 4 bases, and the region joining them spans 15 bases.